These T cell receptor beta chains were read from a single sample in a study of T cell changes during pregnancy in multiple sclerosis. Profiling relied on immunoSEQ multiplex PCR, and the TCRdb table lists in-frame clones only, not all of them. The sample has 15,000 to 20,000 clones, 80% to 90% seen once. This sample comprised CD8+ T cells from peripheral blood mononuclear cells, obtained in the second trimester of pregnancy. These receptors originate from a female donor in good health, enrolled as a control in a pregnancy study. The CDR3 runs from the conserved cysteine through the conserved F or W. Fields, in order: clone size, D gene, J gene, V gene, CDR3 length, CDR3 protein, CDR3 DNA. The D gene is left open where the match is weak. Where a row states a size, it is once, few, many or the class of an expanded clone; other rows omit it.

>.|.|TRBJ1-1|TRBV7-9|14
CASRATGGYTEAFF
TGTGCCAGCAGGGCCACCGGGGGATACACTGAAGCTTTCTTT
>.|.|TRBJ2-7|TRBV2|14
CASLRTKVGDEQYF
TGTGCCAGCCTACGGACTAAAGTAGGGGACGAGCAGTACTTC
>.|.|TRBJ2-1|TRBV14|14
CASSRGGHDNEQFF
TGTGCCAGCAGCCGGGGGGGCCACGACAATGAGCAGTTCTTC
>.|.|TRBJ2-7|TRBV5-8|14
CASSKITDSYEQYF
TGTGCCAGCAGTAAAATTACAGATTCCTACGAGCAGTACTTC
>.|TRBD2|TRBJ2-5|TRBV2|15
CASSGLAGAQETQYF
TGTGCCAGCAGTGGACTAGCGGGGGCCCAAGAGACCCAGTACTTC
>.|TRBD1|TRBJ2-5|TRBV9|13
CASGRGYQETQYF
TGTGCCAGCGGCAGGGGGTACCAAGAGACCCAGTACTTC
>.|.|TRBJ1-1|TRBV19|13
CASRRSGRTEAFF
TGTGCCAGTAGGAGGTCAGGGCGGACTGAAGCTTTCTTT
>.|TRBD2|TRBJ2-5|TRBV6-5|15
CASSLLAGGPETQYF
TGTGCCAGCAGTCTACTAGCGGGGGGGCCAGAGACCCAGTACTTC
>once|.|TRBJ1-1|TRBV19|12
CASRPGDTEAFF
TGTGCCAGCCGACCGGGAGACACTGAAGCTTTCTTT
>.|.|TRBJ2-1|TRBV30|14
CAWSGTSTDNEQFF
TGTGCCTGGAGTGGTACTAGCACAGACAATGAGCAGTTCTTC
>.|.|TRBJ1-3|TRBV5-6|17
CASSFRKTDSSGNTIYF
TGTGCCAGCAGCTTCCGGAAGACTGATAGCTCTGGAAACACCATATATTTT
>.|TRBD2|TRBJ2-1|TRBV7-9|17
CASSRSSGGLLMNEQFF
TGTGCCAGCAGCCGGAGTAGCGGGGGGCTCCTGATGAATGAGCAGTTCTTC
>once|.|TRBJ1-2|TRBV6-5|13
CASSYTGGYGYTF
TGTGCCAGCAGTTACACGGGAGGCTATGGCTACACCTTC
>.|TRBD1|TRBJ1-2|TRBV6-5|15
CASSYTVTGGDGYTF
TGTGCCAGCAGTTACACAGTGACAGGGGGCGACGGCTACACCTTC
>.|TRBD1|TRBJ2-3|TRBV18|17
CASSPLGQGASTDTQYF
TGTGCCAGCTCACCCCTGGGACAGGGGGCCTCCACAGATACGCAGTATTTT
>once|TRBD2|TRBJ2-1|TRBV19|14
CASTAGTILYEQFF
TGTGCCAGTACCGCCGGGACTATCTTGTATGAGCAGTTCTTC
>medium-sized|.|TRBJ1-1|TRBV27|11
CASRMNTEAFF
TGTGCCAGTAGAATGAACACTGAAGCTTTCTTT
>.|.|TRBJ1-5|TRBV7-6|13
CASSLGRGQPQHF
TGTGCCAGCAGCTTGGGGCGGGGACAGCCCCAGCATTTT
>once|.|TRBJ1-5|TRBV10-3|13
CAITPGGNQPQHF
TGTGCCATCACTCCAGGGGGCAATCAGCCCCAGCATTTT
>once|.|TRBJ2-5|TRBV6-1|13
CASSGRGRETQYF
TGTGCCAGCAGTGGCAGGGGTAGGGAGACCCAGTACTTC
>.|.|TRBJ1-1|TRBV19|11
CASISGTKAFF
TGTGCCAGTATCTCGGGGACTAAAGCTTTCTTT
>.|.|TRBJ2-5|TRBV28|18
CASSVTGSSAGEGETQYF
TGTGCCAGCAGTGTTACAGGGAGTAGTGCGGGAGAAGGGGAGACCCAGTACTTC